This T cell receptor beta chain was sequenced for a study of blood T cell repertoires in COVID-19. Study details: Sample material is recorded as cDNA or gDNA derived from T cells, B-cell-depleted T cells, or PBMCs.

V shed 5 bases, J shed 1 base, and the junction held 7 bases outside the gene matches. This CDR3 comprises 15 residues. Per the germline V gene, CDR1 is SGHTA and CDR2 is FQGTGA. In the authors' methods: Reference gene primer amplification gave nucleated cell count estimates. Sequencing was performed with immunoSEQ multiplex PCR; in TCRdb, only in-frame clones are kept and a portion is missing. V, J and clone size are taken as reported in that table, and D and trimming were inferred from the DNA itself. In the table there are tens of thousands of clones, approximately 92% of which are singletons. A single count supports this clone.

This clonotype was sampled from a woman of 80 years or more with acute or convalescent COVID-19. The sequencing sample was made of peripheral blood. The chain combines TRBV7-3 with TRBJ1-1; 7 nucleotides agree with TRBD1. CDR3 sequence reads: CASSPTGQPNTEAFF. The CDR3 coding sequence is TGTGCCAGCAGCCCGACGGGACAGCCGAACACTGAAGCTTTCTTT.